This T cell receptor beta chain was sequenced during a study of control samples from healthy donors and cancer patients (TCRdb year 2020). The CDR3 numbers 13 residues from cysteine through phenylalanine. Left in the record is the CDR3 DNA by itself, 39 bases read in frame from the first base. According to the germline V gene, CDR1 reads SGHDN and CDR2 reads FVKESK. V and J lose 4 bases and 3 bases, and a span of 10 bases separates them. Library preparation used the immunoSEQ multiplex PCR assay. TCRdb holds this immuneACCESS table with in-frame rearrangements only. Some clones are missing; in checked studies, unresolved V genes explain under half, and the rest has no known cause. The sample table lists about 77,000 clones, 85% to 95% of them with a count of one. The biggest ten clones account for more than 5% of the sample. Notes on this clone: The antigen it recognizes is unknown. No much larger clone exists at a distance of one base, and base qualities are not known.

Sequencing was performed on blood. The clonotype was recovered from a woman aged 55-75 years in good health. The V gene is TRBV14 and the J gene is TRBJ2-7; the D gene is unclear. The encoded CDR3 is CASSPSPRYEQYF. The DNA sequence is TGTGCCAGCAGCCCCTCCCCACGCTACGAGCAGTACTTC.